This T cell receptor beta chain was profiled in a study of cytomegalovirus exposure and HLA in healthy donors. General observations from the study: An Asian-associated ancestry cluster reportedly showed fewer N-insertions than the roughly 700-donor mean in a later analysis.

Germline V CDR1 and CDR2: MDHEN, SYDVKM. CDR3 length: 15 residues. V gave up 6 bases and J gave up 5 bases; unmatched junction bases: 10. Primers: 60 Vbeta forward and 13 Jbeta reverse. The protocol was immunoSEQ multiplex PCR, while the TCRdb copy is restricted to in-frame clones and leaves out a portion. This sample has 150,000 to 160,000 clones, with roughly 72% found just once. A note on this clone: What it binds is not known.

This chain links TRBV28 with TRBJ2-5; TRBD1 matches 9 bases. What was sequenced was PBMCs. This TCR came from a man aged 25-40 years in good health and CMV-seronegative. The CDR3 bases are TGTGCCAGCAGCCGTGGGACAGGGAGGAGGGAGACCCAGTACTTC. This sequence encodes CASSRGTGRRETQYF.